This TCR beta chain was recovered during a study of blood T cell repertoires in COVID-19 (dated by TCRdb to about 2020). Background for the entire study: Samples covering the acute and convalescent phases of COVID-19 were provided by collaborators in the United States, Italy and Spain. The material from the prospective study consisted of cDNA or gDNA derived from T cells, B-cell-depleted T cells, or PBMCs. The dataset comprised deeply sampled blood TCRbeta repertoires from subjects exposed to, actively infected with, or recovered from COVID-19. The repertoires were released in a freely available public database intended as a resource for research on the immune response to SARS-CoV-2. The samples were drawn from the first 160 participants of the ongoing ImmuneRACE study and from some 1,300 subjects provided by 6 global collaborators. A de-identified subject ID, COVID-19 status, age in years and sex were almost always included in the sample metadata. HLA class I and class II types, where available, came from metadata supplied by the sample provider rather than from assay-based typing.

Participants in the prospective study were aged roughly 18 to 90 years, lived in 20 to 25 United States geographic areas, and enrolled through a virtual design. Cohort assignment in the prospective study relied on participant-reported clinical history from a screening survey and a study questionnaire. Recovered participants in ImmuneRACE Cohort 3 were defined as having two consecutive negative NP/OP PCR tests, clearance from a healthcare professional, or resolution of symptoms. In the prospective study, whole blood, serum and a nasopharyngeal or oropharyngeal swab were collected from each participant by mobile phlebotomists. Participants in the prospective study had the option to provide additional blood draws and questionnaires over a roughly 2-month period. Prospective study blood samples were shipped either frozen or at room temperature before DNA extraction. TCRbeta CDR3 regions were amplified from genomic DNA by means of the immunoSEQ Assay, a bias-controlled multiplex PCR. For the original study's pipeline: Within the assay, amplification of reference gene primers was used to estimate how many nucleated cells each sample contained. To quantify the absolute abundance of each unique TCRbeta CDR3 rearrangement, sequence reads were collapsed and filtered. Productive Simpson clonality was computed per sample as the square root of Simpson's diversity index over productive rearrangements. TCRdb provides this immuneACCESS table in a form limited to in-frame rearrangements. Some clones are lacking; in checked studies, under half of them reflect an unresolved V gene, and why the rest are absent is not known. Clone size and the V and J calls come from that table; the DNA yielded D and trimming. The sample profile shows around 220,000 clones; roughly 89% of them were found once. The ten largest clones add up to 6.8% of the sample.

Based on the germline V gene, the CDR1 and CDR2 sequences are MNHEY and SVGEGT. The cysteine opens and the phenylalanine closes a CDR3 of 14 amino acids. Only the CDR3 DNA is retained, 42 bases long and in frame from the first base. Trimming leaves V shorter by 0 bases and J shorter by 7 bases, with the junction holding 0 bases beyond the gene matches. This clone was seen once. It lacks a known antigen. Base-call qualities are not available, and no considerably larger clone is one nucleotide away. Summary of the overall study and its limitations: Clinical and demographic metadata were provided uncurated, with the amount varying by source and participant.

Rearrangement joined TRBV6-2 or TRBV6-3 to TRBJ2-1, with 10 junctional bases fitting TRBD2. This TCR derives from a woman in her thirties or forties who had recovered from COVID-19. Sequenced material: PBMCs or T cells enriched from blood (not recorded which). Read as DNA, the sequence is TGTGCCAGCAGTTACTCTAGCGGGAGGAATGAGCAGTTCTTC. It is translated as CASSYSSGRNEQFF.